Below, 26 T cell receptor beta chains from the same sample are listed, as sequenced in a study of post-analysis software for immune sequencing data. Findings and limits, study-wide: Patients carried several TRBV segments more frequently than controls did, and TRBV5-6, TRBV5-1 and TRBV20-1 were among them.

Their cognate antigens are unknown. Incorporated into the TCR beta cDNA libraries were unique molecular identifiers, which served to reduce PCR and sequencing biases. Using its own MiXCR run on the PCR reads, TCRdb lists one record per CDR3 protein. This table has about 820,000 distinct CDR3 sequences, approximately 53% appearing once. Specimen: blood. The origin of the receptors is a girl aged 5-17 years with multiple sclerosis.

This clonotype has more than one count but fewer than ten. V and J are TRBV7-9 and TRBJ2-3, with D tentatively TRBD1 or TRBD2 (5 bases each). The CDR3 is made up of 16 amino acids. Trimming took off 2 bases at V and 0 bases at J, with 12 bases between the two ends. The germline V gene has CDR1 SEHNR and CDR2 FQNEAQ (reference sequence). The CDR3 is CASSLYGTLSTDTQYF. The CDR3 bases are TGTGCCAGCAGCTTATACGGGACGCTTAGCACAGATACGCAGTATTTT.

This clonotype occurred a few times. This sequence joins TRBV29-1 and TRBJ1-1; possibly TRBD1 for D (5 bases). Germline CDR1 SQVTM, CDR2 ANQGSEA. The CDR3 has 13 residues. V was shortened by 3 bases and J by 2 bases, with 10 bases between the two germline ends. As DNA, the CDR3 is TGCAGCGTTGAGGGGCGTGCAAACACTGAAGCTTTCTTT. It specifies CSVEGRANTEAFF. The full variable domain, with the rest looked up from reference TRBV29-1 and TRBJ1-1, is SAVISQKPSRDICQRGTSLTIQCQVDSQVTMMFWYRQQPGQSLTLIATANQGSEATYESGFVIDKFPISRPNLTFSTLTVSNMSPEDSSIYLCSVEGRANTEAFFGQGTRLTVV.

The gene calls are TRBV7-2 and TRBJ2-1; D ambiguous. The CDR3 has 13 residues. V was clipped by 5 bases and J by 10 bases, with 15 bases between them. The germline V gene has CDR1 SGHTA and CDR2 FQGNSA. CDR3: CASSPSSFGEQFF. The CDR3 coding sequence is TGTGCCAGCAGCCCCTCGTCTTTCGGCGAGCAGTTCTTC.

This clonotype was counted between two and nine times. The rearrangement uses TRBV29-1 and TRBJ2-7; D uncertain. The CDR3 sequence is 11 residues long. From germline, CDR1 is SQVTM and CDR2 ANQGSEA. The V and J ends lost 1 base and 3 bases respectively, with 4 bases between them. The CDR3 DNA is TGCAGCGTTGAAGGGGTCTACGAGCAGTACTTC. Residues: CSVEGVYEQYF.

This clonotype was recorded a few times. J is TRBJ2-7 and V is TRBV6-5, with 8 bases matching TRBD1. The length of the CDR3 is 14 residues. CDR1 MNHEY and CDR2 SVGAGI come from the germline V gene. The V segment lost 7 bases and the J segment 4 bases; nucleotides outside the gene matches: 9. The CDR3, as DNA: TGTGCCAGCACCGATCAGGGGGCTGGGTACGAGCAGTACTTC. This encodes CASTDQGAGYEQYF.

This clonotype turned up a few times. The chain has TRBV3-1 and TRBJ2-7; D perhaps matches TRBD2 (6 bases). The CDR3 extends over 13 amino acids. Germline V gene sequence: CDR1 LGHDT, CDR2 YNNKEL (reference sequence). V was pared by 0 bases and J by 6 bases, with 9 bases between. The chain's CDR3 is CASSQEGRSEQYF. Here the CDR3 DNA reads TGTGCCAGCAGCCAAGAAGGGAGGAGCGAGCAGTACTTC.

The chain is built from TRBV21-1 and TRBJ2-5. TRBV21-1 is labeled a pseudogene. The CDR3 is 9 amino acids. CDR3 nucleotides: TGTGCCAGTCAAGAGACCCAGTACTTC. It codes for CASQETQYF.

This chain connects TRBV29-1 to TRBJ2-5, with TRBD2 matching 10 bases. The V gene end was trimmed by 4 bases and the J gene end by 3 bases; junction bases not matched to a gene: 8. The germline gives CDR1 SQVTM, CDR2 ANQGSEA. This CDR3 has 15 amino acids. The CDR3 is CSVALRLAGEETQYF. CDR3 bases: TGCAGCGTTGCGCTTCGACTAGCGGGTGAAGAGACCCAGTACTTC. The variable domain in full, with the rest retrieved from reference TRBV29-1 and TRBJ2-5, is SAVISQKPSRDICQRGTSLTIQCQVDSQVTMMFWYRQQPGQSLTLIATANQGSEATYESGFVIDKFPISRPNLTFSTLTVSNMSPEDSSIYLCSVALRLAGEETQYFGPGTRLLVL.

The chain combines TRBV25-1 with TRBJ1-5; D possibly corresponds to TRBD1 (6 bases). CDR3 length: 18 residues. Germline V gene lookup returns CDR1 MGHDK and CDR2 SYGVNS. Trimming took 3 bases from V and 0 from J, leaving 18 bases between them. CDR3 sequence reads: CASSERLWTEYSNQPQHF. The CDR3 nucleotides are TGTGCCAGCAGTGAGCGCCTTTGGACAGAGTATAGCAATCAGCCCCAGCATTTT.

The V gene is TRBV2, the J gene TRBJ2-5, with a tentative D call TRBD1 (6 bases). V lost 0 bases, J lost 4 bases, and 18 bases lay in between. The CDR3 sequence is 17 residues long. Per the germline V gene, CDR1 is SNHLY and CDR2 is FYNNEI. The CDR3: CASSEAPLGALGETQYF. The DNA of the CDR3 is TGTGCCAGCAGTGAAGCGCCACTGGGGGCCTTAGGAGAGACCCAGTACTTC.

The CDR3 DNA reads as TGTGCCAGATATGGGACTAGCGGGGGGGCCCTTAGCAATGAGCAGTACTTC. Translating it yields CARYGTSGGALSNEQYF. This chain uses TRBV7-6 with TRBJ2-5; 16 bases map to TRBD2. The CDR3 is 17 residues long. The junction had 18 bases not matched to a gene; V was cut back by 9 bases and J by 11 bases. Germline CDR1 reads SGHVS; CDR2 reads FNYEAQ.

V gene TRBV9 combines with J gene TRBJ2-5; D uncertain. Trimming removed 0 bases at V and 7 bases at J, with 10 bases between. The CDR3 length is 13 residues. The germline CDR1 and CDR2 sequences are SGDLS and YYNGEE. The CDR3: CASSVESDGTQYF. The DNA of the CDR3 is TGTGCCAGCAGCGTAGAGTCCGACGGGACCCAGTACTTC.

The J gene is TRBJ2-5, the V gene TRBV20-1; 10 positions match TRBD2. The V segment lost 4 bases and the J segment 11 bases; nucleotides outside the gene matches: 16. There are 15 residues in the CDR3. Germline assignment: CDR1 DFQATT and CDR2 SNEGSKA (reference sequence). CDR3 DNA: TGCAGTGCTATCGGGCCCCAGCGGGGGGGCACTGAGCAGTACTTC. Its translation is CSAIGPQRGGTEQYF.

This chain uses TRBV10-3 with TRBJ2-5, with 9 nucleotides matching TRBD2. TRBJ2-7 explains the end of the DNA better; the J call may be wrong. CDR1 and CDR2 (germline): ENHRY, SYGVKD. The CDR3 runs to 16 residues. The CDR3 spells CAISEYWASGTGEQYF. The CDR3 DNA reads as TGTGCCATCAGTGAGTATTGGGCTAGCGGGACGGGCGAGCAGTACTTC.

This clonotype showed up just a few times. This chain joins TRBV27 and TRBJ2-7; 15 positions agree with TRBD2. The CDR3 runs to 15 residues. V shed 5 bases, J shed 5 bases, and the junction held 4 bases outside the gene matches. Germline CDR1 reads MNHEY; CDR2 reads SMNVEV (reference sequence). CDR3 bases: TGTGCCAGCAGTCCCGGGACTAGCGGGAGGAACGAGCAGTACTTC. It encodes CASSPGTSGRNEQYF.

The J gene is TRBJ2-1, the V gene TRBV5-1; 7 positions match TRBD2. Germline CDR1 SGHRS, CDR2 YFSETQ. The CDR3 totals 14 residues. Trimming at V came to 4 bases and at J to 5 bases, leaving 6 bases not matched to a gene. The CDR3 region is CASSKTSANNEQFF. The CDR3 bases are TGCGCCAGCAGCAAAACTAGCGCCAACAATGAGCAGTTCTTC.

This clonotype was counted between two and nine times. The genes are TRBV5-5 and TRBJ2-7; the match to TRBD2 covers 7 bases. CDR1 is SGHKS, CDR2 YYEKEE, per germline (reference sequence). This CDR3 spans 15 amino acids. The trim removed 4 bases at V and 3 bases at J, leaving 10 bases unmatched. CDR3 protein: CASSPRAGLHYEQYF. The CDR3 nucleotides are TGTGCCAGCAGCCCTCGGGCGGGACTACACTACGAGCAGTACTTC.

The genes are TRBV15 and TRBJ1-4, with 8 bases aligning to TRBD1. CDR1 is LNHNV and CDR2 is YYDKDF in the germline V gene (reference sequence). There are 16 residues in the CDR3. V lost 2 bases and J lost 5; bases outside the gene matches: 7. CDR3 loop: CATSRTGTGLNEKLFF. CDR3 nucleotides: TGTGCCACCAGCAGAACCGGGACAGGTTTAAATGAAAAACTGTTTTTT.

The chain is built from TRBV2 and TRBJ2-5; a possible D gene is TRBD2 (7 bases). Germline CDR1 and CDR2: SNHLY and FYNNEI. CDR3 size: 15 residues. V was trimmed by 10 bases and J by 2 bases, leaving 20 bases between them. The CDR3 here is CATKRGGAPQETQYF. The CDR3 bases are TGTGCCACCAAGAGAGGGGGGGCTCCACAAGAGACCCAGTACTTC.

This clonotype has a handful of counts. The rearrangement uses TRBV29-1 and TRBJ2-1; 12 bases match TRBD2. The germline gives CDR1 SQVTM, CDR2 ANQGSEA. CDR3 length: 15 residues. V lost 7 bases, J lost 6 bases, and 10 bases stayed unmatched. CDR3: CSGMTLAGGPNEQFF. CDR3 DNA: TGCAGCGGAATGACACTAGCGGGAGGTCCCAATGAGCAGTTCTTC.

This clonotype was observed a few times. V gene TRBV6-4 combines with J gene TRBJ2-2; D is unclear. Trimming pared 2 bases from V and 1 base from J, leaving 5 bases between. The germline CDR1 and CDR2 sequences are MRHNA and SNTAGT. CDR3 length: 14 residues. In nucleotides, the CDR3 is TGTGCCAGCAGTGACGCTGGGAACACCGGGGAGCTGTTTTTT. Encoded protein: CASSDAGNTGELFF.

As for this clonotype: A read error is likely, as this CDR3 ends without the conserved phenylalanine or tryptophan. The chain links TRBV20-1 to TRBJ2-7; TRBD2 matches at 8 bases. Germline V gives CDR1 DFQATT, CDR2 SNEGSKA (reference sequence). The CDR3 is made up of 16 amino acids. The V gene end was trimmed by 0 bases and the J gene end by 5 bases; junction bases not matched to a gene: 12. In DNA form, the CDR3 reads TGCAGTGCTAGAGATCCAGGACCCCGGGGGGGAGACGAGCAGTACTGC. This gives the protein CSARDPGPRGGDEQYC.

V and J are TRBV5-1 and TRBJ2-7; 7 positions match TRBD2. Germline loops: CDR1 SGHRS, CDR2 YFSETQ. The CDR3 loop spans 17 amino acids. V gave up 3 bases and J gave up 0 bases; unmatched junction bases: 12. CDR3 DNA sequence: TGCGCCAGCAGCTCAGGACTAGAATGGGGAAGCTCCTACGAGCAGTACTTC. Protein sequence: CASSSGLEWGSSYEQYF.

The chain uses TRBV4-1 and TRBJ2-1; D is ambiguous. With 0 bases removed from V and 6 bases from J, the gap between germline ends came to 18 bases. The germline gives CDR1 MGHRA, CDR2 YSYEKL. The CDR3 runs to 17 residues. The chain's CDR3 is CASSQDSAVAIFNEQFF. Here the CDR3 DNA reads TGCGCCAGCAGCCAAGATTCGGCAGTAGCTATTTTCAATGAGCAGTTCTTC.

This clonotype was found a few times. The rearrangement joins TRBV10-3 to TRBJ2-6, with D unresolved. This CDR3 has 13 amino acids. CDR1 is ENHRY, CDR2 SYGVKD, per germline. V was cut by 10 bases and J by 4 bases, with 11 bases left in between. CDR3 nucleotide sequence: TGTGCCACAGCACGAGCCGGGGCCAACGTCCTGACTTTC. It translates to CATARAGANVLTF.

V and J are TRBV5-1 and TRBJ1-1, with D perhaps TRBD1 (6 bases). V lost 6 bases, J lost 0 bases, and 18 bases lay in between. Germline V gene sequence: CDR1 SGHRS, CDR2 YFSETQ. This CDR3 has 16 residues. In nucleotides, the CDR3 is TGCGCCAGCAAACCCGGGGGGCCGATCATGAACACTGAAGCTTTCTTT. Its translation is CASKPGGPIMNTEAFF.